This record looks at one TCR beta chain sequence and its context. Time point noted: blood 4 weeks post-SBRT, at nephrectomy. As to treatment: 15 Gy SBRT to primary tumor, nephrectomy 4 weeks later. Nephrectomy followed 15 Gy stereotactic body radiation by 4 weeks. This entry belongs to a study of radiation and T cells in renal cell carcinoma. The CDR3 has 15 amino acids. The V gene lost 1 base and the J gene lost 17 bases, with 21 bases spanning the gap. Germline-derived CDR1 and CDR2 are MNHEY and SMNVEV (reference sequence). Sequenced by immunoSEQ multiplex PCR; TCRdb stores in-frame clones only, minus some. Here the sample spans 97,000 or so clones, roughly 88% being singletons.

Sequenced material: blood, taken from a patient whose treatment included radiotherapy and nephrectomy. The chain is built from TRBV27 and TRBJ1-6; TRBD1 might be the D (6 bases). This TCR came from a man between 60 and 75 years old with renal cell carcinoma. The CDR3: CASSLYGGPTGTIHF. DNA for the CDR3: TGTGCCAGCAGTTTATATGGGGGACCAACCGGGACAATCCACTTT.